Shown below are 11 T cell receptor beta chains from a single sample sequenced in a study of CD8+CD57+ T cells in acquired aplastic anemia. It was genomic DNA that served as the template for profiling TCR beta VDJ and CDR3. TCRdb called the reads again in MiXCR, with one record for every CDR3 protein. The sample records 250,000 to 300,000 distinct CDR3 sequences, about 56% being singletons. Sequenced material: sorted CD4+, CD8+, or CD8+CD57+ T cells (not recorded which) from PBMCs. These receptors all stem from a human donor with severe aplastic anemia or a healthy control (not recorded which).

This clonotype was seen at least ten times. This chain uses TRBV6-5 with TRBJ1-4; perhaps TRBD1 as D (5 bases). CDR1 and CDR2 from the germline V gene are MNHEY and SVGAGI. CDR3 length equals 13 residues. V was clipped by 5 bases and J by 8 bases, with 12 bases between them. The CDR3, as DNA: TGTGCCAGCAGTAGGAACGGGGACGAAAAACTGTTTTTT. It specifies CASSRNGDEKLFF.

This chain uses TRBV15 with TRBJ1-3; D is uncertain. The V gene lost 4 bases and the J gene lost 4 bases, with 14 bases spanning the gap. The CDR3 has 15 amino acids. Germline values: CDR1 LNHNV, CDR2 YYDKDF (reference sequence). The DNA of the CDR3 is TGTGCCACCAGCACCGACCGCCTGGCAGGAAACACCATATATTTT. It is translated as CATSTDRLAGNTIYF. Supplemented by reference TRBV15 and TRBJ1-3, the full variable domain reads DAMVIQNPRYQVTQFGKPVTLSCSQTLNHNVMYWYQQKSSQAPKLLFHYYDKDFNNEADTPDNFQSRRPNTSFCFLDIRSPGLGDTAMYLCATSTDRLAGNTIYFGEGSWLTVV.

In the case of this clonotype: A much larger clone differs by one base, so this may be a read error. The CDR3 here is CASRPPRKETQYF. CDR3 DNA sequence: TGTGCCAGCAGACCCCCACGGAAAGAGACCCAGTACTTC. The rearrangement joins TRBV6-5 to TRBJ2-5; D is unresolved. Germline loops: CDR1 MNHEY, CDR2 SVGAGI. This CDR3 contains 13 residues. Trimming removed 6 bases from V and 3 bases from J, with 11 bases in between.

This chain uses TRBV7-2 with TRBJ1-5, with 9 bases lining up with TRBD1. Germline values: CDR1 SGHTA, CDR2 FQGNSA. With 1 base clipped from V and 14 bases from J, the junction kept 6 bases outside the gene matches. This CDR3 has 13 residues. CDR3 residues: CASSLGWGQGEHF. CDR3 sequence (DNA): TGTGCCAGCAGCTTAGGGTGGGGACAGGGCGAGCATTTT.

The chain links TRBV24-1 to TRBJ2-5, with 12 bases fitting TRBD1. CDR1 is KGHDR and CDR2 is SFDVKD in the germline V gene. The CDR3 sequence is 15 residues long. The V and J ends lost 9 bases and 2 bases, in that order; junction bases with no gene match: 6. CDR3 bases: TGTGCCACCGGGACAGGGGGCTTAGGGCAAGAGACCCAGTACTTC. This gives the protein CATGTGGLGQETQYF.

CDR3 DNA: TGTGCCAGCAGCCCCTCGACAGGGGGGACCGTAGATACGCAGTATTTT. It yields the protein CASSPSTGGTVDTQYF. The chain carries TRBV7-9 and TRBJ2-3, with TRBD1 matching 9 bases. The V gene end was trimmed by 5 bases and the J gene end by 5 bases; junction bases not matched to a gene: 11. This CDR3 has 16 amino acids. The germline CDR1 and CDR2 sequences are SEHNR and FQNEAQ (reference sequence).

This clonotype occurred many times. The chain uses TRBV5-1 and TRBJ2-3; 9 bases are a match to TRBD2. The CDR3 length is 16 residues. Per germline, CDR1 SGHRS and CDR2 YFSETQ. Losses at the gene ends were 4 bases for V and 2 bases for J; bases not matched to a gene: 8. The CDR3 DNA is TGCGCCAGCAGCCGCCAGACTAGCGGCCCCACAGATACGCAGTATTTT. Its translation: CASSRQTSGPTDTQYF. Using reference TRBV5-1 and TRBJ2-3 for the parts outside the CDR3, the full variable domain is KAGVTQTPRYLIKTRGQQVTLSCSPISGHRSVSWYQQTPGQGLQFLFEYFSETQRNKGNFPGRFSGRQFSNSRSEMNVSTLELGDSALYLCASSRQTSGPTDTQYFGPGTRLTVL.

This clonotype was seen ten or more times. In DNA, the CDR3 is TGTGCCACCAGTAGGACAGGGGTCTCCTACAATGAGCAGTTCTTC. Its translation is CATSRTGVSYNEQFF. V and J are TRBV24-1 and TRBJ2-1; 9 positions match TRBD1. This CDR3 comprises 15 residues. Germline CDR1 is KGHDR and CDR2 is SFDVKD. The ends lost 6 bases at V and 0 bases at J; junction bases unmatched: 2.

For the CDR3, the DNA is TGTGCCACCAGCAGAGACCCGACTAACTATGGCTACACCTTC. Protein product: CATSRDPTNYGYTF. V gene TRBV15 combines with J gene TRBJ1-2; D not certain. Trimming took off 0 bases at V and 0 bases at J, with 5 bases between the two ends. The CDR3 is 14 residues long. CDR1 and CDR2 from the germline V gene are LNHNV and YYDKDF (reference sequence).

There are many counts of this clonotype. This sequence joins TRBV6-6 and TRBJ1-1; no firm D call. V was pared by 5 bases and J by 0 bases, with 4 bases between. The germline CDR1 and CDR2 sequences are MNHNY and SVGAGI (reference sequence). CDR3 length: 12 amino acids. CDR3 DNA: TGTGCCAGCAGTCGGGTGAACACTGAAGCTTTCTTT. Translated: CASSRVNTEAFF.

The genes are TRBV30 and TRBJ1-1; tentative D call: TRBD1 (6 bases). There are 13 residues in the CDR3. Looked up from germline, CDR1 is GTSNPN and CDR2 is SVGIG (reference sequence). Trimming took 6 bases from V and 4 from J, leaving 15 bases between them. DNA of the CDR3: TGTGCCTGTTCAGGGGTAATACGCACTGAAGCTTTCTTT. Its translation is CACSGVIRTEAFF.